This T cell receptor beta chain emerged from a study of low-dose radiotherapy and immunotherapy resistance in tumors. Documented time point: after trial treatment. The treatment was: LDRT plus nivolumab, ipilimumab, low-dose cyclophosphamide and aspirin (RACIN trial). The table lists this clonotype with many counts. Both TCRalpha and TCRbeta chains were reverse transcribed with V-gene-specific primers. A constant-region primer paired with the V-primer adapter amplified TCRs over roughly 18 PCR cycles. TCRdb re-called the reads with MiXCR, one entry per CDR3 protein. This table has tens of thousands of distinct CDR3 sequences, 15% to 20% appearing once. This TCR came from a male donor with prostate cancer. The sequencing here drew on PBMCs, taken after low-dose radiotherapy plus immunotherapy.

The CDR3 region has the DNA TGTGCCAGCAGCCAAGTCGGCGGGTATGAAAAACTGTTTTTT. Its translation is CASSQVGGYEKLFF. The chain links TRBV14 to TRBJ1-4, with D unresolved. The V gene's germline CDR1 is SGHDN and CDR2 FVKESK. Between the trimmed V and J ends, which lost 1 base and 6 bases, there was a span of 9 bases. This CDR3 is built from 14 residues.